Below are 27 T cell receptor beta chains sequenced from a single sample in a study of human T cells and chemical hapten exposure. One entry per CDR3 protein results from TCRdb running MiXCR on the RACE reads. The sample consists of some 89,000 distinct CDR3 sequences, 9.5% to 13% of them appearing once. This sample's time point: patch test 2, 6 weeks after DPC sensitization. The treatment is: therapeutic diphenylcyclopropenone sensitization with weekly scalp DPC. Sequences were derived from whole blood, sampled in connection with sensitization to the hapten diphenylcyclopropenone (DPC). The receptors come from a woman under 40 with alopecia areata. Some clones in this sample may be carry-over from other donors' samples.

This clonotype was seen ten or more times. The rearrangement uses TRBV12-3 or TRBV12-4 and TRBJ2-5, with D perhaps TRBD1 or TRBD2 (5 bases each). V gave up 6 bases and J gave up 7 bases, with 15 bases separating them. CDR3 size: 13 residues. The CDR3 reads CASSPGTPGTQYF. CDR3 nucleotide sequence: TGTGCCAGCAGCCCCGGGACCCCAGGGACCCAGTACTTC.

The genes are TRBV29-1 and TRBJ2-3, with D possibly being TRBD1 or TRBD2 (7 bases each). V lost 8 bases and J lost 2, with 14 bases in between. This CDR3 has 13 residues. Germline CDR1 is SQVTM and CDR2 is ANQGSEA. CDR3 sequence: CSTQGGVTDTQYF. CDR3 bases: TGCAGCACGCAGGGGGGGGTCACAGATACGCAGTATTTT.

CDR3 nucleotides: TGTGCCAGCAGTCAACCTAGCGGGGGGTCCACAGATACGCAGTATTTT. Its protein is CASSQPSGGSTDTQYF. The chain is built from TRBV6-2 or TRBV6-3 and TRBJ2-3; 11 bases align to TRBD2. J lost 2 bases, V lost 5 bases, and 6 bases had no gene match. CDR1 and CDR2 from the germline V gene are MNHEY and SVGEGT. The CDR3 sequence is 16 residues long.

The table lists this clonotype with many counts. CDR3 sequence reads: CASSDRDRGYVPEQFF. Here the CDR3 DNA reads TGTGCCAGCAGTGATCGGGACAGGGGATACGTTCCTGAGCAGTTCTTC. The chain is built from TRBV28 and TRBJ2-1; 10 nucleotides align to TRBD1. Per the germline V gene, CDR1 is MDHEN and CDR2 is SYDVKM. Losses at the gene ends were 5 bases for V and 9 bases for J; bases not matched to a gene: 13. This CDR3 has 16 amino acids.

This clonotype occurred a few times. The rearrangement uses TRBV20-1 and TRBJ1-6, with TRBD1 identical over 8 bases. CDR1 and CDR2 (germline): DFQATT, SNEGSKA (reference sequence). There are 13 residues in the CDR3. The junction had 7 bases not matched to a gene; V was cut back by 5 bases and J by 10 bases. This CDR3 is CSAFGQGISPLHF. In DNA form, the CDR3 reads TGCAGTGCTTTCGGACAGGGTATATCACCCCTCCACTTT.

This clonotype was observed a few times. The V call is TRBV19, the J call TRBJ1-4, with D unresolved. Germline values: CDR1 LNHDA, CDR2 SQIVND (reference sequence). Trimming took 4 bases from V and 8 from J, leaving 11 bases between them. The CDR3 is 13 residues long. The DNA of the CDR3 is TGTGCCAGTAGTACCCTGAACCGCGAAAAACTGTTTTTT. As protein: CASSTLNREKLFF.

This clonotype occurred a few times. The chain joins TRBV7-2 to TRBJ2-6; unclear D gene. Germline V gene data show CDR1 as SGHTA and CDR2 as FQGNSA. V lost 0 bases, J lost 0 bases, and 6 bases lay in between. This CDR3 contains 16 residues. The CDR3 DNA sequence: TGTGCCAGCAGCTTAGCCCGCCGCTCTGGGGCCAACGTCCTGACTTTC. Its protein product is CASSLARRSGANVLTF.

This clonotype has just a few counts. J is TRBJ2-1 and V is TRBV11-1, with 8 bases matching TRBD2. CDR3 length equals 15 residues. J was trimmed by 8 bases and V by 1 base; bases with no gene match: 7. Germline CDR1 reads SGHAT; CDR2 reads FQDESV (reference sequence). This chain's CDR3 is CASSLVGLAPDEQFF. In nucleotides, the CDR3 is TGTGCCAGCAGCTTAGTAGGACTAGCCCCCGATGAGCAGTTCTTC.

The table lists this clonotype with a few counts. This chain connects TRBV12-3 or TRBV12-4 to TRBJ2-7; 7 bases align to TRBD1. Trimming removed 6 bases from V and 4 bases from J; junction bases left unmatched: 9. CDR3 length: 14 amino acids. CDR3 DNA: TGTGCCAGCAGCCCCCCGGACAGGACTTACGAGCAGTACTTC. The encoded protein is CASSPPDRTYEQYF.

This clonotype was found many times. The rearrangement links TRBV29-1 to TRBJ2-3, with D hard to call. CDR3 length: 14 amino acids. V dropped 4 bases and J dropped 0 bases, with 11 bases sitting between them. CDR1 is SQVTM, CDR2 ANQGSEA, per germline. CDR3 amino acids: CSVVLPPSTDTQYF. Written as DNA, the CDR3 is TGCAGCGTTGTCCTACCACCTAGCACAGATACGCAGTATTTT.

This clonotype was found many times. V usage is TRBV29-1 and J usage is TRBJ2-1; D gene unclear. Trimming shortened V by 4 bases and J by 0 bases, and 13 bases separated the two germline ends. Germline-derived CDR1 and CDR2 are SQVTM and ANQGSEA. The CDR3 is 15 amino acids. Here the CDR3 reads CSVAHRATSYNEQFF. As DNA, the CDR3 is TGCAGCGTTGCCCATAGGGCCACCTCCTACAATGAGCAGTTCTTC.

The gene calls are TRBV29-1 and TRBJ1-1; D is uncertain. This CDR3 comprises 11 residues. Trimming left V 6 bases short and J 7 bases short, with 12 bases between. CDR1 is SQVTM and CDR2 is ANQGSEA in the germline V gene. CDR3 nucleotides: TGCAGCGTGATGACGGCGGGTGAAGCTTTCTTT. It yields the protein CSVMTAGEAFF.

In its sample, this clonotype was seen many times. The V and J genes are TRBV4-2 and TRBJ2-5; D remains ambiguous. V lost 0 bases, J lost 4 bases, and 9 bases lay in between. Looked up from germline, CDR1 is LGHNA and CDR2 is YNFKEQ. The CDR3 consists of 14 residues. The CDR3 bases are TGTGCCAGCAGCCAAGAAGTAGGACGAGAGACCCAGTACTTC. Its translation is CASSQEVGRETQYF.

This clonotype was seen a few times. The V gene is TRBV9, the J gene TRBJ2-7; 11 bases map to TRBD1. The CDR3 totals 15 residues. Germline trimming cut 0 bases from V and 2 bases from J; bases unmatched to any gene: 1. Looked up from germline, CDR1 is SGDLS and CDR2 is YYNGEE. This CDR3 is CASSVGGQGAYEQYF. DNA for the CDR3: TGTGCCAGCAGCGTAGGGGGACAGGGGGCCTACGAGCAGTACTTC.

This clonotype was seen repeatedly, ten times or more. V gene TRBV6-1 combines with J gene TRBJ1-5; D not resolved. V gave up 1 base and J gave up 3 bases, with 7 bases separating them. The CDR3 spans 14 residues. Germline V CDR1 and CDR2: MNHNS, SASEGT. The CDR3 region has the DNA TGTGCCAGCAGTGAAGGGCAGATCAATCAGCCCCAGCATTTT. Its translation is CASSEGQINQPQHF.

This clonotype was recorded at least ten times. The chain has TRBV7-8 and TRBJ1-3; D remains ambiguous. This CDR3 has 19 amino acids. V was shortened by 5 bases and J by 0 bases, with 23 bases between the two germline ends. CDR1 is SGHVS and CDR2 is FQNEAQ in the germline V gene. DNA for the CDR3: TGTGCCAGCAGCCTCTCCACCGCTTTCTCATTCTCCTCTGGAAACACCATATATTTT. This sequence encodes CASSLSTAFSFSSGNTIYF.

The chain is built from TRBV1 and TRBJ1-5; no check of the table's D call, TRBD1, against the DNA was made. TRBV1 is a listed pseudogene. The CDR3 contains 14 residues. This CDR3 reads CTSLGTPRDQPQHF. The CDR3, as DNA: TGCACCAGCTTAGGGACACCACGGGACCAGCCCCAGCATTTT.

This chain uses TRBV29-1 with TRBJ1-1; D is undetermined. CDR1 is SQVTM and CDR2 is ANQGSEA in the germline V gene. The CDR3 runs 11 residues. Trimming left V 6 bases short and J 6 bases short, with 11 bases between. CDR3 protein: CSVLASAEAFF. CDR3 nucleotide sequence: TGCAGCGTCCTAGCTTCAGCTGAAGCTTTCTTT. The variable domain in full, completed from reference TRBV29-1 and TRBJ1-1, reads SAVISQKPSRDICQRGTSLTIQCQVDSQVTMMFWYRQQPGQSLTLIATANQGSEATYESGFVIDKFPISRPNLTFSTLTVSNMSPEDSSIYLCSVLASAEAFFGQGTRLTVV.

This clonotype has just one count. V is TRBV5-6 and J is TRBJ2-5; D assignment may be TRBD1 or TRBD2 (6 bases each). In germline, CDR1 is SGHDT, CDR2 YYEEEE. CDR3 length equals 14 residues. V was trimmed by 0 bases and J by 7 bases, leaving 13 bases between them. This CDR3 is CASSLERGRSTQYF. Written as DNA, the CDR3 is TGTGCCAGCAGCTTGGAACGGGGGCGCTCGACCCAGTACTTC. Supplemented by reference TRBV5-6 and TRBJ2-5, the full variable domain reads DAGVTQSPTHLIKTRGQQVTLRCSPKSGHDTVSWYQQALGQGPQFIFQYYEEEERQRGNFPDRFSGHQFPNYSSELNVNALLLGDSALYLCASSLERGRSTQYFGPGTRLLVL.

This clonotype has a count of ten or more. The V and J genes are TRBV7-9 and TRBJ1-2; D is possibly TRBD1 (5 bases). The ends were cut back, 3 bases at V and 4 bases at J, with 9 bases in the middle. The germline V gene has CDR1 SEHNR and CDR2 FQNEAQ (reference sequence). CDR3 size: 13 residues. The CDR3 spells CASSFDSTYGYTF. The DNA of the CDR3 is TGTGCCAGCAGCTTCGACAGCACCTATGGCTACACCTTC.

This clonotype was counted only a few times. The V gene is TRBV5-5, the J gene TRBJ2-1, with D perhaps matching TRBD2 (6 bases). With 4 bases removed from V and 0 bases from J, the gap between germline ends came to 14 bases. Germline V gene sequence: CDR1 SGHKS, CDR2 YYEKEE (reference sequence). The CDR3 is 16 amino acids. The CDR3 sequence: CASSPPPGSSYNEQFF. The CDR3 coding sequence is TGTGCCAGCAGCCCCCCCCCCGGGAGCTCCTACAATGAGCAGTTCTTC.

This clonotype was counted between two and nine times. The genes are TRBV29-1 and TRBJ1-1; no clear D gene. Germline CDR1 is SQVTM and CDR2 is ANQGSEA. The CDR3 spans 12 residues. Trimming removed 7 bases from V and 2 bases from J, with 11 bases in between. CDR3: CSARMRNTEAFF. CDR3 sequence (DNA): TGCAGCGCGAGAATGAGAAACACTGAAGCTTTCTTT. The whole variable domain, filled in from reference TRBV29-1 and TRBJ1-1, reads SAVISQKPSRDICQRGTSLTIQCQVDSQVTMMFWYRQQPGQSLTLIATANQGSEATYESGFVIDKFPISRPNLTFSTLTVSNMSPEDSSIYLCSARMRNTEAFFGQGTRLTVV.

This clonotype was seen repeatedly, ten times or more. The chain has TRBV3-1 and TRBJ2-3; unclear D gene. V dropped 1 base and J dropped 4 bases, with 6 bases sitting between them. CDR3 length: 13 amino acids. Germline-derived CDR1 and CDR2 are LGHDT and YNNKEL (reference sequence). As DNA, the CDR3 is TGTGCCAGCAGCCAAGGGATTGCAGATACGCAGTATTTT. Encoded protein: CASSQGIADTQYF.

As regards this clonotype: Being one base from a much bigger clone, this may be a read error. J is TRBJ2-2 and V is TRBV11-1; 9 nucleotides match TRBD2. Germline V CDR1 and CDR2: SGHAT, FQDESV (reference sequence). This CDR3 has 17 residues. CDR3 sequence (DNA): TGTGCCAGCAGCTTAAGGGCTAGCGGGGTCGACACCGGGGGGCTGTTTTTT. Residues: CASSLRASGVDTGGLFF.

This clonotype was counted ten times or more. The chain employs TRBV28 and TRBJ2-3; D perhaps matches TRBD2 (6 bases). The length of the CDR3 is 16 residues. V lost 8 bases and J 0 bases, leaving 18 bases between the germline ends. CDR1 is MDHEN and CDR2 is SYDVKM in the germline V gene. Here the CDR3 DNA reads TGTGCCAGCCCCCCGTGGCGGGGACCTAGCACAGATACGCAGTATTTT. Translation: CASPPWRGPSTDTQYF.

At least ten counts were recorded for this clonotype. This sequence joins TRBV9 and TRBJ1-4; D possibly corresponds to TRBD1 (5 bases). CDR1 SGDLS and CDR2 YYNGEE come from the germline V gene. The CDR3 loop spans 14 amino acids. The germline V and J ends were trimmed by 4 bases and 5 bases, with 12 bases remaining between them. The CDR3 region has the DNA TGTGCCAGCAGCCAACAGGAGGGGAATGAAAAACTGTTTTTT. The encoded protein is CASSQQEGNEKLFF.

This clonotype showed up just a few times. The V call is TRBV20-1, the J call TRBJ2-6; D is ambiguous. The CDR3 is 14 amino acids. Germline V lookup: CDR1 DFQATT, CDR2 SNEGSKA (reference sequence). Trimming took off 5 bases at V and 0 bases at J, with 8 bases between the two ends. This CDR3 reads CSAAESSGANVLTF. The CDR3 region has the DNA TGCAGTGCTGCGGAGAGCTCTGGGGCCAACGTCCTGACTTTC.